The clone carrying this TCR beta chain has a count of ten or more. Its specificity is unknown. This specimen comes from a study of CD8 T cells in ankylosing spondylitis. Germline V gene sequence: CDR1 SGHTA, CDR2 FQGNSA. The CDR3 covers 17 residues. Deletions cut 3 bases from V and 0 bases from J, with 17 bases between. In making TCR beta libraries, quantitative 5'-RACE with molecular barcodes was used. TCRdb analysed the 5' RACE reads with MiXCR anew, one entry per CDR3 protein. The sample includes under 250,000 distinct CDR3 sequences, about 10% of them seen just once. Broader study findings: Clones linked to disease were reported to show significant enrichment in matched ankylosing spondylitis synovial fluid. In synovial fluid and blood from reactive arthritis, some motif variants were previously reported. A motif in TCR beta, a set of under ten highly homologous variants, appeared characteristic of ankylosing spondylitis blood.

The clonotype originates from a male donor with ankylosing spondylitis or in good health (not recorded which). The chain uses TRBV7-2 and TRBJ1-2; unclear D gene. The sample comprised blood, either unsorted or a sorted T cell fraction (not recorded which). The CDR3 DNA reads TGTGCCAGCAGCTTTTATATCGGACGGATAGCTAACTATGGCTACACCTTC. As protein: CASSFYIGRIANYGYTF.